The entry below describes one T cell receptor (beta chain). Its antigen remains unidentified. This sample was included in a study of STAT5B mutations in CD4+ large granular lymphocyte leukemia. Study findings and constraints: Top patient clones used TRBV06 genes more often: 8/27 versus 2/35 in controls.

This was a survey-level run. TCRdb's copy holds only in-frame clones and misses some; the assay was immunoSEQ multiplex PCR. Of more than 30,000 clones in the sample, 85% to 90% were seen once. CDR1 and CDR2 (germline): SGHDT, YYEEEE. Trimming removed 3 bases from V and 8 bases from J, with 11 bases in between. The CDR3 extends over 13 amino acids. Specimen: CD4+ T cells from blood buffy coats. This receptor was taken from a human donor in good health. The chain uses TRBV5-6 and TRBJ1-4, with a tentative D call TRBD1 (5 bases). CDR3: CASSSTVGEKLFF. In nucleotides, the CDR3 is TGTGCCAGCAGCTCGACAGTGGGGGAAAAACTGTTTTTT.